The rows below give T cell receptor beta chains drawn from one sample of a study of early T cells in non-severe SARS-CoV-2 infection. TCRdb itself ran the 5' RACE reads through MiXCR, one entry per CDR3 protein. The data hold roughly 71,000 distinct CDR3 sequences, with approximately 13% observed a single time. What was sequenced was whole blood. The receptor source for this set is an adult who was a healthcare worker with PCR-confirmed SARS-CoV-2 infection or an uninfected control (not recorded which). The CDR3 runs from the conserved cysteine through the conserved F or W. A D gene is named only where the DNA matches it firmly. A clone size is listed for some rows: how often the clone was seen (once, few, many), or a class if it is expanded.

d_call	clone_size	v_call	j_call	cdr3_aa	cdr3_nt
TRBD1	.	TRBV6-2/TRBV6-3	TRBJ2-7	CASRWDREGEQYF	TGTGCCAGCAGGTGGGACAGGGAAGGCGAGCAGTACTTC
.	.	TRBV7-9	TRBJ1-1	CASSLTGGLNTEAFF	TGTGCCAGCAGCTTAACGGGGGGCTTGAACACTGAAGCTTTCTTT
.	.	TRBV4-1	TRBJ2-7	CASSQDRIRYF	TGCGCCAGCAGCCAAGACAGGATCCGGTACTTC
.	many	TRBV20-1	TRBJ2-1	CSARNPDEQFF	TGCAGTGCTAGGAACCCGGATGAGCAGTTCTTC
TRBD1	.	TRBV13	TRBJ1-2	CASSPTGRFEGYTF	TGTGCCAGCAGTCCGACAGGGCGTTTTGAGGGCTACACCTTC
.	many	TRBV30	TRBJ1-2	CAWSVQAHYGYTF	TGTGCCTGGAGTGTTCAGGCCCACTATGGCTACACCTTC
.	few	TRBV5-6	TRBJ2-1	CASTAGSNEQFF	TGTGCCAGCACCGCAGGGTCTAATGAGCAGTTCTTC
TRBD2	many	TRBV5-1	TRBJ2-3	CASSLASGETDTQYF	TGCGCCAGCAGCTTGGCCAGCGGGGAGACAGATACGCAGTATTTT
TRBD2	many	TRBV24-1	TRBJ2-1	CATSDSEIWTSIPSYNEQFF	TGTGCCACCAGTGATTCGGAAATTTGGACTAGCATCCCATCCTACAATGAGCAGTTCTTC
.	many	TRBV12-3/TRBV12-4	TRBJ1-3	CASSFGGPGNTIYF	TGTGCCAGCAGTTTTGGGGGACCTGGAAACACCATATATTTT
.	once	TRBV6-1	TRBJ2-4	CASLAALAKNIQYF	TGTGCCAGCTTGGCGGCTTTAGCCAAAAACATTCAGTACTTC
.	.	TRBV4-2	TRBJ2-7	CASSQDVGAGLGSSYEQYF	TGTGCCAGCAGCCAAGATGTGGGGGCAGGGTTGGGCTCATCCTACGAGCAGTACTTC
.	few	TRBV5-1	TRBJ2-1	CASSLEGVNYNEQFF	TGCGCCAGCAGCTTGGAAGGGGTGAACTACAATGAGCAGTTCTTC
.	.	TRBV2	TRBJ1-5	CATRGAPNQPQHF	TGTGCCACACGAGGGGCACCCAATCAGCCCCAGCATTTT
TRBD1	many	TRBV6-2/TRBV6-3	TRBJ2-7	CASRNRGREQYF	TGTGCCAGCAGAAACAGGGGGCGAGAGCAGTACTTC
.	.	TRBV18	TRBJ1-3	CASSTTGGSENTIYF	TGTGCCAGCTCAACTACAGGAGGATCGGAAAACACCATATATTTT
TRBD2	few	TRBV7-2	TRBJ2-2	CASSRGLAGRWTNTGELFF	TGTGCCAGCAGCCGAGGACTAGCGGGGAGATGGACGAACACCGGGGAGCTGTTTTTT
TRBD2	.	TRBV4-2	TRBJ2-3	CASSQPGTSGDTQYF	TGTGCCAGCAGCCAACCCGGGACTAGCGGAGATACGCAGTATTTT
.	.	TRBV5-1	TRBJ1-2	CASSLEALNYGYTF	TGCGCCAGCAGCTTGGAGGCCCTTAACTATGGCTACACCTTC
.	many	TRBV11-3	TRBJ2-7	CASSLRLSSYEQYF	TGTGCCAGCAGCTTACGACTAAGCTCCTACGAGCAGTACTTC
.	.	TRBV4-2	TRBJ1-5	CASSQDPADNQPQHF	TGTGCCAGCAGCCAAGATCCAGCGGACAATCAGCCCCAGCATTTT
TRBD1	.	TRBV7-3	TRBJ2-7	CASSSQGAANEQYF	TGTGCCAGCAGCTCGCAGGGGGCAGCAAACGAGCAGTACTTC
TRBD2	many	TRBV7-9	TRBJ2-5	CASSRLAGGHRETQYF	TGTGCCAGCAGCCGACTAGCGGGAGGGCACAGAGAGACCCAGTACTTC